Below, 2 T cell receptor beta chains from the same sample are listed, as sequenced in a study of cytomegalovirus exposure and HLA in healthy donors. Profiling relied on immunoSEQ multiplex PCR, and the TCRdb table lists in-frame clones only, not all of them. Of 100,000 to 150,000 clones in the sample, about 83% were seen once. Material: PBMCs. All receptors come from a young man in good health and CMV-seronegative.

This clone was counted a few times. The rearrangement links TRBV7-9 to TRBJ2-7; TRBD1 aligns across 10 bases. With V trimmed by 5 bases and J by 2 bases, 6 bases remained unmatched. This CDR3 contains 15 residues. Looked up from germline, CDR1 is SEHNR and CDR2 is FQNEAQ (reference sequence). The CDR3 DNA is TGTGCCAGCAGCCCGGGACAGGGGAAGCCCTACGAGCAGTACTTC. As protein: CASSPGQGKPYEQYF.

This clone was counted a single time. J is TRBJ1-6 and V is TRBV19; D remains ambiguous. Deletions cut 7 bases from V and 0 bases from J, with 13 bases between. CDR3 length: 16 amino acids. Germline CDR1 and CDR2: LNHDA and SQIVND (reference sequence). The CDR3 region has the DNA TGTGCCAGTACCGCCGGGATCCTCTCCTATAATTCACCCCTCCACTTT. It is translated as CASTAGILSYNSPLHF.